The next 15 T cell receptor beta chains were all read from a single sample in a study of shared clonotypes between healthy human individuals. Here immunoSEQ multiplex PCR was the method, and the copy in TCRdb shows in-frame clones only, minus some. The table records about 490,000 clones, 78% of them present only once. Sequenced input: PBMCs. The receptor source for this set is a woman aged 40 to 50 in good health. Some clones in this sample may be carry-over from other donors' samples.

V is TRBV19 and J is TRBJ1-5, with 7 nucleotides matching TRBD1. The trim removed 0 bases at V and 9 bases at J, leaving 17 bases unmatched. Germline lookup yields CDR1 LNHDA and CDR2 SQIVND (reference sequence). The CDR3 length is 18 residues. In nucleotides, the CDR3 is TGTGCCAGTAGTATAGATCTCAACAGGGGCGTATTCGGGATGCCCCAGCATTTT. This sequence encodes CASSIDLNRGVFGMPQHF.

V and J are TRBV4-1 and TRBJ2-7; D is uncertain. Germline V lookup: CDR1 MGHRA, CDR2 YSYEKL. Trimming removed 0 bases at V and 6 bases at J, with 21 bases between. This CDR3 is built from 17 residues. The CDR3 is CASSQDPKPKGSGEQYF. DNA for the CDR3: TGCGCCAGCAGCCAAGATCCAAAACCGAAGGGATCGGGCGAGCAGTACTTC.

The chain has TRBV10-3 and TRBJ2-2; 8 bases are shared with TRBD2. The germline CDR1 and CDR2 sequences are ENHRY and SYGVKD. This CDR3 spans 16 amino acids. V was pared by 7 bases and J by 2 bases, with 9 bases of the junction left unmatched. CDR3 sequence reads: CAIKGGLGLNTGELFF. DNA of the CDR3: TGTGCCATCAAAGGGGGACTAGGGTTAAACACCGGGGAGCTGTTTTTT.

Comments on this clone: Other DNA sequences in the same sample also yield this CDR3. This chain joins TRBV18 and TRBJ1-5; D possibly corresponds to TRBD1 (5 bases). CDR1 is KGHSH and CDR2 is LQKENI in the germline V gene. V dropped 6 bases and J dropped 0 bases, with 9 bases sitting between them. This CDR3 comprises 14 residues. CDR3 coding DNA: TGTGCCAGCTCCCCAGGGAATAGCAATCAGCCCCAGCATTTT. Its translation: CASSPGNSNQPQHF.

The chain is built from TRBV7-2 and TRBJ1-2; no reliable D call. CDR1 SGHTA and CDR2 FQGNSA come from the germline V gene. This CDR3 is 12 amino acids long. With 7 bases removed from V and 5 bases from J, the gap between germline ends came to 11 bases. The CDR3 nucleotides are TGTGCCAGCACCTTTTCTGAATATGGCTACACCTTC. This encodes CASTFSEYGYTF.

The V gene is TRBV5-1, the J gene TRBJ2-2; tentatively, D is TRBD1 or TRBD2 (6 bases each). Looked up from germline, CDR1 is SGHRS and CDR2 is YFSETQ. The length of the CDR3 is 19 residues. Trimming cost V 1 base and J 4 bases, with 23 bases left between them. CDR3 nucleotides: TGCGCCAGCAGCTTGATGCAGACAGGCCTCTACGGGGGCACCGGGGAGCTGTTTTTT. Translation: CASSLMQTGLYGGTGELFF.

This clone was recorded only once. Mismatch with germline at one junction end may stem from a read error. This same CDR3 is encoded by further DNA sequences in the sample. V is TRBV5-1 and J is TRBJ1-5; tentative D call: TRBD1 (5 bases). Germline V gives CDR1 SGHRS, CDR2 YFSETQ. CDR3 length: 14 amino acids. The CDR3 DNA is TGCGCCAGCAGCCAGCAGGGCGGGAATCAGCCCCAGCACTTT. Residues: CASSQQGGNQPQHF. The full variable domain, with the rest looked up from reference TRBV5-1 and TRBJ1-5, is KAGVTQTPRYLIKTRGQQVTLSCSPISGHRSVSWYQQTPGQGLQFLFEYFSETQRNKGNFPGRFSGRQFSNSRSEMNVSTLELGDSALYLCASSQQGGNQPQHFGDGTRLSIL.

The V gene is TRBV2, the J gene TRBJ2-3; TRBD1 agrees at 8 bases. V lost 6 bases, J lost 12 bases, and 8 bases stayed unmatched. CDR3 length: 12 amino acids. The germline gives CDR1 SNHLY, CDR2 FYNNEI. The CDR3 DNA reads as TGTGCCAGCAGCCTCGACAGGGGATCTCAGTATTTT. Translated: CASSLDRGSQYF.

The chain links TRBV6-1 to TRBJ1-1, with D uncertain. Germline V lookup: CDR1 MNHNS, CDR2 SASEGT. The CDR3 contains 13 residues. Trimming removed 6 bases from V and 1 base from J, with 9 bases in between. This CDR3 reads CASSPDANTEAFF. The CDR3 DNA follows: TGTGCCAGCAGCCCGGACGCGAACACTGAAGCTTTCTTT.

In DNA, the CDR3 is TGTGCCAGCAGTACGGGACTAGCGGGAGCAGAGACCCAGTACTTC. As protein: CASSTGLAGAETQYF. The V call is TRBV6-1, the J call TRBJ2-5, with 14 bases fitting TRBD2. CDR1 and CDR2 from the germline V gene are MNHNS and SASEGT. The CDR3 runs 15 residues. The junction had 3 bases not matched to a gene; V was cut back by 5 bases and J by 4 bases.

The chain carries TRBV13 and TRBJ1-2; D unresolved. Germline CDR1 reads PRHDT; CDR2 reads FYEKMQ (reference sequence). The V and J ends lost 6 bases and 5 bases respectively, with 13 bases between them. This CDR3 has 13 residues. CDR3 protein: CASSAAGGYGYTF. As DNA, the CDR3 is TGTGCCAGCAGTGCCGCAGGTGGGTATGGCTACACCTTC.

The gene calls are TRBV2 and TRBJ2-7, with 8 nucleotides matching TRBD2. V was pared by 8 bases and J by 1 base, with 13 bases of the junction left unmatched. Germline assignment: CDR1 SNHLY and CDR2 FYNNEI. This CDR3 is 16 amino acids long. CDR3 bases: TGTGCCAGCGGGATCTTAGCGGGACACCCTTCCTACGAGCAGTACTTC. This gives the protein CASGILAGHPSYEQYF.

The genes are TRBV28 and TRBJ1-4, with a weak D call TRBD1 (5 bases). There are 16 residues in the CDR3. CDR1 is MDHEN and CDR2 is SYDVKM in the germline V gene. V lost 2 bases, J lost 4 bases, and 14 bases lay in between. Here the CDR3 DNA reads TGTGCCAGCAGTTTAACGCGGGAACAGGTTAATGAAAAACTGTTTTTT. This translates into CASSLTREQVNEKLFF.

The chain joins TRBV6-6 to TRBJ2-1, with D possibly TRBD1 on 5 matching bases. This CDR3 has 15 amino acids. CDR1 and CDR2 from the germline V gene are MNHNY and SVGAGI (reference sequence). V shed 2 bases and J shed 2 bases, with 10 bases lying between them. The CDR3 DNA follows: TGTGCCAGCAGTTACGAAACAGGAACCTACAATGAGCAGTTCTTC. Encoded protein: CASSYETGTYNEQFF.

This clone was found a few times. The identical CDR3 is also encoded by other nucleotide sequences in the sample. The rearrangement links TRBV18 to TRBJ2-3; no reliable D call. V was shortened by 0 bases and J by 6 bases, with 4 bases between the two germline ends. This CDR3 spans 12 amino acids. Germline V gene data show CDR1 as KGHSH and CDR2 as LQKENI. In nucleotides, the CDR3 is TGTGCCAGCTCACCACCAGCCGATACGCAGTATTTT. Translating gives CASSPPADTQYF.